The T cell receptor beta chain under discussion was sequenced for a study of cytomegalovirus exposure and HLA in healthy donors. Study as a whole: Inside one of the first data releases sat some 85 million unique TCRs taken from HLA-typed donors. Regarding the study as a whole: In a later analysis, an Asian-associated ancestry cluster reportedly showed fewer N-insertions than the roughly 730-donor mean.

PCR employed 60 Vbeta and 13 Jbeta primers. Using immunoSEQ multiplex PCR, the repertoire was profiled, and TCRdb retains in-frame clones only, with some absent. The sample has around 120,000 clones, around 76% seen once. The sample holds a few counts of this clone. Its antigen is undetermined. Germline values: CDR1 MNHEY, CDR2 SVGAGI. V gave up 4 bases and J gave up 12 bases, with 16 bases separating them. This CDR3 spans 13 amino acids. Source material: PBMCs. The sequence was obtained from a man aged 55 to 69 in good health and CMV-seropositive. This chain links TRBV6-5 with TRBJ2-1, with D perhaps TRBD1 (6 bases). The CDR3 loop is CASSSGVGTRQFF. The CDR3 nucleotides read TGTGCCAGCAGTTCAGGGGTGGGGACCAGGCAGTTCTTC.